This is a list of T cell receptor beta chains from one sample in a study of identical twins. Via MiXCR, TCRdb re-called the 5' RACE reads, giving one row per CDR3 protein. This sample has just under 550,000 distinct CDR3 sequences; around 15% occur once, and the top ten carry about 0.47%. These data are also associated with another study on yellow fever vaccine responses in identical twins.

Sequenced sample: CD4+ T cells sorted from blood. Receptors originate from a woman aged 18-30 years in good health. Both conserved end residues are part of each CDR3. Fields, in order: J gene, D gene, V gene, clone size, CDR3 DNA, CDR3 protein. A D gene is named only where the DNA matches it firmly. Clone size, where shown, is once, few, many, or a class for clones that have expanded.

>TRBJ2-4|NA|TRBV29-1|NA
TGCAGCGTTGTTCAGGGTTCAATTCAGTACTTC
CSVVQGSIQYF
>TRBJ2-7|NA|TRBV7-9|few
TGTGCCAGCAGCTTCCAGGGTAACTCCTACGAGCAGTACTTC
CASSFQGNSYEQYF
>TRBJ2-1|TRBD2|TRBV10-1|NA
TGCGCCAGCAGTGAGTTGGCTAGCGGTAGTTTAGTGTTCTTC
CASSELASGSLVFF
>TRBJ2-2|NA|TRBV5-1|NA
TGCGCCAGCAGCTTAGTAGGATTCAACACCGGGGAGCTGTTTTTT
CASSLVGFNTGELFF
>TRBJ1-2|NA|TRBV4-1|few
TGCGCCAGCAGCCAAGATTATACAGCTAACTATGGCTACACCTTC
CASSQDYTANYGYTF
>TRBJ2-5|NA|TRBV14|few
TGTGCCAGCAGCCAAGCGCACATCCAAGAGACCCAGTACTTC
CASSQAHIQETQYF
>TRBJ2-1|TRBD2|TRBV2|NA
TGTGCCATCAGGAAATGGACTAGCTCCTACAATGAGCAGTTCTTC
CAIRKWTSSYNEQFF
>TRBJ1-4|TRBD1|TRBV7-2|many
TGTGCCAGCAGCTTAGGACAGGGACTTAATGAAAAACTGTTTTTT
CASSLGQGLNEKLFF
>TRBJ1-1|TRBD1|TRBV6-2/TRBV6-3|NA
TGTGCCAGCAGTACTAACAAGGACAGGGGTAATACTGAAGCTTTCTTT
CASSTNKDRGNTEAFF
>TRBJ2-5|NA|TRBV20-1|few
TGCAGTGCTAGAGATATCCAGGGGAAAGAGACCCAGTACTTC
CSARDIQGKETQYF
>TRBJ1-2|TRBD1|TRBV6-6|few
TGTGCCAGCGGGACAGCCAACTATGGCTACACCTTC
CASGTANYGYTF
>TRBJ1-1|NA|TRBV20-1|few
TGCAGTGCTAGGATGCACACTGAAGCTTTCTTT
CSARMHTEAFF
>TRBJ2-3|NA|TRBV20-1|few
TGCAGTGCTAAACAGGGGACTTACACAGATACGCAGTATTTT
CSAKQGTYTDTQYF
>TRBJ2-4|TRBD1|TRBV7-9|few
TGTGCCAGCAGCTCATCGGACAGGGGGAACATTCAGTACTTC
CASSSSDRGNIQYF
>TRBJ1-5|TRBD1|TRBV5-1|many
TGCGCCAGCAGCCCCGGACCGGGACAGGGTTATAGCAATCAGCCCCAGCATTTT
CASSPGPGQGYSNQPQHF
>TRBJ2-3|TRBD2|TRBV11-2|NA
TGTGCCAGCAGCCCCCCCGGGAGACTAGCGGGAGGCCCAGATACGCAGTATTTT
CASSPPGRLAGGPDTQYF
>TRBJ1-2|NA|TRBV7-8|few
TGTGCCAGCAGCTTGAGGGGCATACTCCCACTCTATGGCTACACCTTC
CASSLRGILPLYGYTF
>TRBJ1-1|NA|TRBV27|few
TGTGCCAGCAGTTTAGGACAGTTGAGCACTGAAGCTTTCTTT
CASSLGQLSTEAFF
>TRBJ2-3|TRBD2|TRBV5-6|NA
TGTGCCAGCAGCTCCAAGCGGGGATCTCTAACAGATACGCAGTATTTT
CASSSKRGSLTDTQYF
>TRBJ1-1|NA|TRBV6-2/TRBV6-3|NA
TGTGCCAGCAGTTACCACGGGACATATGAAGCTTTCTTT
CASSYHGTYEAFF
>TRBJ2-7|NA|TRBV5-1|NA
TGCGCCAGCAGCTTGGGGCTTGGAAGACAGAGCTACGAGCAGTACTTC
CASSLGLGRQSYEQYF
>TRBJ1-2|NA|TRBV20-1|many
TGCAGTGCCATTCAGGGACGGAACTATGGCTACACCTTC
CSAIQGRNYGYTF
>TRBJ1-1|TRBD1|TRBV10-3|few
TGTGCCATCAGTCATTCGGGACAGGGGGCTACTGAAGCTTTCTTT
CAISHSGQGATEAFF
>TRBJ2-7|NA|TRBV20-1|few
TGCAGTGCTAGACAGCCCCCGAGCCGGACAGCGGGCTACGAGCAGTACTTC
CSARQPPSRTAGYEQYF
>TRBJ2-4|NA|TRBV11-2|NA
TGTGCCAGCAGCTTACCCCACAGGGAGAAGAGCGCCAAAAACATTCAGTACTTC
CASSLPHREKSAKNIQYF
>TRBJ2-7|NA|TRBV6-2/TRBV6-3|NA
TGTGCCAGCAGAGACGGGCACTCCTACGAGCAGTACTTC
CASRDGHSYEQYF
>TRBJ2-6|TRBD1|TRBV6-2/TRBV6-3|NA
TGTGCCAGCACCCGCCTTAGTCTGGGCAGGGGGATTTTTTCTGGGGCCAACGTCCTGACTTTC
CASTRLSLGRGIFSGANVLTF
>TRBJ2-3|TRBD2|TRBV20-1|NA
TGCAGTGCTAGGAGCGGGGGCCTGCTCACAGATACGCAGTATTTT
CSARSGGLLTDTQYF
>TRBJ2-7|NA|TRBV29-1|NA
TGCAGCGGTCGAACAAACTCCTACGAGCAGTACTTC
CSGRTNSYEQYF
>TRBJ1-1|NA|TRBV5-5|many
TGTGCCAGCAGCCCCGGAAGGGTTCCGAACACTGAAGCTTTCTTT
CASSPGRVPNTEAFF
>TRBJ2-3|TRBD2|TRBV12-3/TRBV12-4|many
TGTGCCAGCAGTACCAAGACTAGCGGGGCCTCCACAGATACGCAGTATTTT
CASSTKTSGASTDTQYF